Presented here are 2 T cell receptor beta chains from one specimen sequenced in a study of blood T cell repertoires in COVID-19. Sequencing was performed with immunoSEQ multiplex PCR; in TCRdb, only in-frame clones are kept and a portion is missing. The sample has fewer than 350,000 clones, roughly 93% seen once. The sample consisted of PBMCs or T cells enriched from blood (not recorded which). The source is a middle-aged woman with acute COVID-19.

The chain couples TRBV2 to TRBJ1-6, with 7 bases matching TRBD1. V was clipped by 5 bases and J by 5 bases; unmatched bases: 3. There are 14 residues in the CDR3. CDR1 and CDR2 from the germline V gene are SNHLY and FYNNEI. The CDR3 coding sequence is TGTGCCAGCAGTACGGGACAGAATAATTCACCCCTCCACTTT. This sequence encodes CASSTGQNNSPLHF.

This chain connects TRBV15 to TRBJ2-7; TRBD1 agrees at 8 bases. This CDR3 contains 15 residues. V shed 1 base, J shed 3 bases, and the junction held 5 bases outside the gene matches. Germline values: CDR1 LNHNV, CDR2 YYDKDF (reference sequence). The CDR3 sequence: CATSRGVDRGYEQYF. The CDR3 bases are TGTGCCACCAGCAGAGGGGTCGACAGGGGCTACGAGCAGTACTTC.